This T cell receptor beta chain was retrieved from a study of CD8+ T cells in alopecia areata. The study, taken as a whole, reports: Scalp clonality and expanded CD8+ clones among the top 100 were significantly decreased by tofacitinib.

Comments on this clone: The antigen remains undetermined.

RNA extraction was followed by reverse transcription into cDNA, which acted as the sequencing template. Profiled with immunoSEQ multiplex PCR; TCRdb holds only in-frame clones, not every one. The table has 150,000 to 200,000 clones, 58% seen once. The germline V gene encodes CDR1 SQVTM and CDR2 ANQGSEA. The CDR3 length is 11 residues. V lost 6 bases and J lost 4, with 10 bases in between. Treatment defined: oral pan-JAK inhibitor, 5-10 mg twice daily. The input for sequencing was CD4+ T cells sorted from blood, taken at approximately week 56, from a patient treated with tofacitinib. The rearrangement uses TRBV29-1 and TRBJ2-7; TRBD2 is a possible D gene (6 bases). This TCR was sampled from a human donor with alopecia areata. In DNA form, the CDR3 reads TGCAGCGTGGGACTTGCTTACGAGCAGTACTTC. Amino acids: CSVGLAYEQYF.